This T cell receptor beta chain was identified during a study of beta chain features in type 1 diabetes. What was sequenced were expressed TCRB transcripts, since all of the isolated RNA had been reverse transcribed. Some clones are missing from TCRdb's copy, which holds only in-frame ones; the method was immunoSEQ multiplex PCR. There are 250,000 to 300,000 clones in the sample; approximately 14% occur only once, and 0.017% lies in the top ten. This clone was observed a handful of times. What it binds is unknown. J was trimmed by 5 bases and V by 3 bases; bases with no gene match: 1. The CDR3 runs 14 residues. Germline CDR1 and CDR2: SGHAT and FQNNGV. Study observations and caveats: Fewer junction insertions and more nucleotide deletions appeared in type 1 diabetes patients. Among all four CD4+ subsets, Type 1 diabetes patients had TCRB CDR3s that were moderately but significantly shorter.

It was via CD45RO/CCR7/CD25/CD127/CD95/CD27 that CD4+ naive, central memory, regulatory and stem cell-like memory cells were sorted. The sequenced sample consisted of naive CD4+ T cells from blood. This TCR derives from a man aged 25 to 40 with type 1 diabetes. V is TRBV11-2 and J is TRBJ2-2, with 9 nucleotides matching TRBD2. CDR3 residues: CASSFAGGTGELFF. CDR3 bases: TGTGCCAGCAGCTTTGCGGGAGGGACCGGGGAGCTGTTTTTT.